The rows below give T cell receptor beta chains drawn from one sample of a study of blood T cell repertoires in COVID-19. TCRdb's table, derived via immunoSEQ multiplex PCR, lists solely in-frame clones and lacks some. Of fewer than 35,000 clones listed, approximately 91% are singletons. The sample consisted of peripheral blood. The receptors derive from a human donor with active COVID-19. The donor label of this sample is uncertain. Both conserved end residues are part of each CDR3. Fields, in order: J gene, clone size, D gene, V gene, CDR3 DNA, CDR3 protein. A D gene is named only where the DNA matches it firmly. Size is stated for part of the rows, as once, few or many counts, or as a class when the clone is expanded.

j_gene: TRBJ2-6
abundance: .
d_gene: .
v_gene: TRBV6-5
CDR3nt: TGTGCCAGCAGAACAGGGCTTGGGGCCAACGTCCTGACTTTC
CDR3aa: CASRTGLGANVLTF

j_gene: TRBJ2-3
abundance: .
d_gene: TRBD2
v_gene: TRBV7-9
CDR3nt: TGTGCCAGCAGCCCCCGGAGCGGGAGTACAGATACGCAGTATTTT
CDR3aa: CASSPRSGSTDTQYF

j_gene: TRBJ2-3
abundance: .
d_gene: TRBD2
v_gene: TRBV5-1
CDR3nt: TGCGCCAGCAGCTTGGCCCTAGCGGGAGCTCACACAGATACGCAGTATTTT
CDR3aa: CASSLALAGAHTDTQYF

j_gene: TRBJ2-7
abundance: .
d_gene: .
v_gene: TRBV6-2/TRBV6-3
CDR3nt: TGTGCCAGCAGTCGGGGACTTTTAAATTACGAGCAGTACTTC
CDR3aa: CASSRGLLNYEQYF

j_gene: TRBJ2-3
abundance: .
d_gene: .
v_gene: TRBV13
CDR3nt: TGTGCCAGCACCATTCAAGGGGTGGGGCGCTTCACAGATACGCAGTATTTT
CDR3aa: CASTIQGVGRFTDTQYF

j_gene: TRBJ1-1
abundance: .
d_gene: .
v_gene: TRBV12-1
CDR3nt: TGTGCCAGCAGCTCAGGGGACAGGGGGGACACTGAAGCTTTCTTT
CDR3aa: CASSSGDRGDTEAFF

j_gene: TRBJ2-3
abundance: .
d_gene: TRBD2
v_gene: TRBV11-2
CDR3nt: TGTGCCAGCAGCTTACGGGAGGGTGCAGATACGCAGTATTTT
CDR3aa: CASSLREGADTQYF

j_gene: TRBJ2-5
abundance: .
d_gene: TRBD2
v_gene: TRBV9
CDR3nt: TGTGCCAGCAGCGTAGGAACCCTAGCGGGGGGAGTCCTAACCCAGTACTTC
CDR3aa: CASSVGTLAGGVLTQYF

j_gene: TRBJ1-6
abundance: .
d_gene: .
v_gene: TRBV5-6
CDR3nt: TGTGCCAGCAGCTTGGGTCACAGTAATAATTCACCCCTCCACTTT
CDR3aa: CASSLGHSNNSPLHF

j_gene: TRBJ1-2
abundance: .
d_gene: TRBD1
v_gene: TRBV19
CDR3nt: TGTGCCAGTAGTATCGGACAGGTGACCAACTATGGCTACACCTTC
CDR3aa: CASSIGQVTNYGYTF

j_gene: TRBJ2-5
abundance: .
d_gene: TRBD1
v_gene: TRBV6-2/TRBV6-3
CDR3nt: TGTGCCAGCAGTTACTCAGGACAGGGGAAAGAGACCCAGTACTTC
CDR3aa: CASSYSGQGKETQYF

j_gene: TRBJ2-6
abundance: .
d_gene: TRBD2
v_gene: TRBV10-1
CDR3nt: TGCGCCAGCAGGGACACTAGCGGGTGTTTTCTAGTCTCCTTTCCTTCTTCTGGGGCCAACGTCCTGACTTTC
CDR3aa: CASRDTSGCFLVSFPSSGANVLTF

j_gene: TRBJ2-3
abundance: .
d_gene: .
v_gene: TRBV15
CDR3nt: TGTGCCACCAGCAGCTTTTCCGATACGCAGTATTTT
CDR3aa: CATSSFSDTQYF

j_gene: TRBJ2-7
abundance: .
d_gene: .
v_gene: TRBV19
CDR3nt: TGTGCCAGTAGTATTAAGGAGAACTCCTACGAGCAGTACTTC
CDR3aa: CASSIKENSYEQYF

j_gene: TRBJ2-3
abundance: .
d_gene: TRBD1
v_gene: TRBV5-4
CDR3nt: TGTGCCAGCAGCTACAGGGGTAGCACAGATACGCAGTATTTT
CDR3aa: CASSYRGSTDTQYF

j_gene: TRBJ1-2
abundance: .
d_gene: .
v_gene: TRBV7-9
CDR3nt: TGTGCCAGCGTGGGCCTGGGGCCCTATGGCTACACCTTC
CDR3aa: CASVGLGPYGYTF

j_gene: TRBJ2-7
abundance: .
d_gene: .
v_gene: TRBV15
CDR3nt: TGTGCCACCAGCAGAGTCCCCCCCGGTATCTACGAGCAGTACTTC
CDR3aa: CATSRVPPGIYEQYF

j_gene: TRBJ1-2
abundance: .
d_gene: .
v_gene: TRBV6-2/TRBV6-3
CDR3nt: TGTGCCAGCAGTTACTCTCCCGGGACTCTGGATGGCTACACCTTC
CDR3aa: CASSYSPGTLDGYTF

j_gene: TRBJ2-5
abundance: .
d_gene: TRBD1
v_gene: TRBV7-2
CDR3nt: TGTGCCAGCAGCGTCTCGGACAGGGCGGAGACCCAGTACTTC
CDR3aa: CASSVSDRAETQYF

j_gene: TRBJ2-2
abundance: .
d_gene: .
v_gene: TRBV7-2
CDR3nt: TGTGCCAGCAGCCCATCAGGGGTCCTGAACACCGGGGAGCTGTTTTTT
CDR3aa: CASSPSGVLNTGELFF

j_gene: TRBJ2-7
abundance: .
d_gene: .
v_gene: TRBV13
CDR3nt: TGTGCCAGCAGCTTGGGGAGGTGGACAGGCCGCTACGAGCAGTACTTC
CDR3aa: CASSLGRWTGRYEQYF

j_gene: TRBJ2-7
abundance: .
d_gene: TRBD1
v_gene: TRBV2
CDR3nt: TGTGCCAGCAGTGAAGCGCTTGGACAGGGGTTGGGGGAGCAGTACTTC
CDR3aa: CASSEALGQGLGEQYF

j_gene: TRBJ1-2
abundance: .
d_gene: .
v_gene: TRBV6-6
CDR3nt: TGTGCCAGCAGTTCCCCCCGGAGTCTCAACTATGGCTACACCTTC
CDR3aa: CASSSPRSLNYGYTF

j_gene: TRBJ2-7
abundance: .
d_gene: TRBD1
v_gene: TRBV27
CDR3nt: TGTGCCAGCAGGGGACAGGGCCACTACGAGCAGTACTTC
CDR3aa: CASRGQGHYEQYF

j_gene: TRBJ2-7
abundance: .
d_gene: TRBD1
v_gene: TRBV18
CDR3nt: TGTGCCAGCTCACTTACCCCCGGGACAGTTTCCTACGAGCAGTACTTC
CDR3aa: CASSLTPGTVSYEQYF

j_gene: TRBJ2-1
abundance: .
d_gene: TRBD1
v_gene: TRBV5-1
CDR3nt: TGCGCCAGCAGCTCTGAGGGGGCAATTGAGCAGTTCTTC
CDR3aa: CASSSEGAIEQFF

j_gene: TRBJ2-5
abundance: .
d_gene: .
v_gene: TRBV15
CDR3nt: TGTGCCACGGCGGAAACAGGGATGGAGACCCAGTACTTC
CDR3aa: CATAETGMETQYF

j_gene: TRBJ2-7
abundance: once
d_gene: TRBD2
v_gene: TRBV4-3
CDR3nt: TGCGCCAGCAGCCAAGCCAGAGGGACTAGCAGGTCCTACGAGCAGTACTTC
CDR3aa: CASSQARGTSRSYEQYF

j_gene: TRBJ2-5
abundance: .
d_gene: .
v_gene: TRBV19
CDR3nt: TGTGCCAGTAGTAGGACTTGGGAAGAGACCCAGTACTTC
CDR3aa: CASSRTWEETQYF

j_gene: TRBJ2-5
abundance: .
d_gene: TRBD2
v_gene: TRBV29-1
CDR3nt: TGCAGCGTTTTGCTAGCGGGCAGACAAGAGACCCAGTACTTC
CDR3aa: CSVLLAGRQETQYF

j_gene: TRBJ2-3
abundance: .
d_gene: TRBD2
v_gene: TRBV7-2
CDR3nt: TGTGCCAGCAGCTCTATTGGACTAGCCCATGGGGCAGATACGCAGTATTTT
CDR3aa: CASSSIGLAHGADTQYF

j_gene: TRBJ2-5
abundance: .
d_gene: .
v_gene: TRBV13
CDR3nt: TGTGCCAGCAGCCCTTTCAGGGGATCAGAGACCCAGTACTTC
CDR3aa: CASSPFRGSETQYF

j_gene: TRBJ2-7
abundance: .
d_gene: .
v_gene: TRBV12-2
CDR3nt: TGTGCAAGTCGCCCCCGGCAAGCGGGAGGTAGCGAGCAGTACTTC
CDR3aa: CASRPRQAGGSEQYF

j_gene: TRBJ1-2
abundance: .
d_gene: .
v_gene: TRBV7-3
CDR3nt: TGTGCCAGCAGATACGTACAGGGAGGGCTCCATGGCTACACCTTC
CDR3aa: CASRYVQGGLHGYTF

j_gene: TRBJ1-6
abundance: few
d_gene: .
v_gene: TRBV20-1
CDR3nt: TGCAGTGCTAGTCGTGCAGGGATAGATTCACCCCTCCACTTT
CDR3aa: CSASRAGIDSPLHF

j_gene: TRBJ1-6
abundance: .
d_gene: .
v_gene: TRBV7-2
CDR3nt: TGTGCCAGCAGATCAGGGGCTAATTCACCCCTCCACTTT
CDR3aa: CASRSGANSPLHF

j_gene: TRBJ2-3
abundance: .
d_gene: TRBD2
v_gene: TRBV6-2/TRBV6-3
CDR3nt: TGTGCCAGCGGCCTAGCGGGGGCCACGCAGTATTTT
CDR3aa: CASGLAGATQYF

j_gene: TRBJ1-2
abundance: .
d_gene: TRBD1
v_gene: TRBV27
CDR3nt: TGTGCCAGCAGCAAGGGACAGGTAATATCCCGGGGCTACACCTTC
CDR3aa: CASSKGQVISRGYTF

j_gene: TRBJ2-7
abundance: .
d_gene: TRBD2
v_gene: TRBV3-1/TRBV3-2
CDR3nt: TGTGCCAGCAGCCAAGAGCTAGCGGGGCCGCGGGAGCAGTACTTC
CDR3aa: CASSQELAGPREQYF

j_gene: TRBJ2-1
abundance: .
d_gene: .
v_gene: TRBV7-2
CDR3nt: TGTGCCAGCAGCTTAGCTAGCGGTCTCTACAATGAGCAGTTCTTC
CDR3aa: CASSLASGLYNEQFF